This T cell receptor (beta chain) was found in a study of identical twins. The CDR3 loop spans 14 amino acids. Germline CDR1 is SGHVS and CDR2 is FNYEAQ. V lost 1 base to trimming and J lost 4 bases, with 7 bases between them. General study findings and limits: There was an excess of low generation probability in the out-of-frame alpha sequences that twins shared.

There are a few counts of this clonotype. Its antigen is not known. Only healthy Caucasians were enrolled as donors. Unique molecular identifiers were in the cDNA, with template-switch universal primer binding. TCRdb redid the calling of the 5' RACE reads with MiXCR, one entry per CDR3 protein. The table shows 500,000 to 650,000 distinct CDR3 sequences, with under 8.5% occurring only once. This same sample was also part of a study on yellow fever vaccine responses in identical twins. That paper adds: Reportedly, the T cell response mounted by twins to vaccine seemed partly convergent, partly personalized.

Sequenced: PBMCs. The sequence derives from a woman under 30 in good health. The V gene is TRBV7-6, the J gene TRBJ2-2; possibly TRBD2 for D (5 bases). CDR3 DNA sequence: TGTGCCAGCAGCTTAGGAGGGTTCACCGGGGAGCTGTTTTTT. Residues: CASSLGGFTGELFF.